This T cell receptor (beta chain) was retrieved from a study of T cells in Graves' hyperthyroidism and ophthalmopathy. Whole-study results and caveats: Median prediction lead before ophthalmopathy onset was about 6.3 months with the model. A 13 V-J signature model discriminated ophthalmopathy versus stable hyperthyroidism.

This clonotype was detected ten times or more. As yet, its antigen is unknown. TCR beta CDR3 regions were amplified from RNA transcripts. Initially, a first-round RT-PCR of the TCR CDR3 employed the HTBI primer set. TCRdb analysed the multiplex PCR reads with MiXCR anew, one entry per CDR3 protein. The sample records approximately 620,000 distinct CDR3 sequences, approximately 16% being singletons. Together with thyroid ultrasound, orbital computed tomography, serum thyroxine and TRAb, clinical symptoms were used for diagnoses. Per germline, CDR1 DFQATT and CDR2 SNEGSKA (reference sequence). The V gene lost 6 bases and the J gene lost 0 bases, with 15 bases spanning the gap. This CDR3 has 15 amino acids.

Sequencing input: blood. This receptor was obtained from a woman in her thirties or forties with Graves' ophthalmopathy. V is TRBV20-1 and J is TRBJ2-1; tentative D call: TRBD2 (6 bases). CDR3: CSAPEGRLSYNEQFF. The CDR3 DNA follows: TGCAGTGCCCCGGAGGGTCGACTCTCCTACAATGAGCAGTTCTTC.